This T cell receptor (beta chain) emerged from a study of cytomegalovirus exposure and HLA in healthy donors (dated by TCRdb to the late 2010s). Regarding the study in general: According to a later analysis, one platform produced both the roughly 120 validation repertoires and the roughly 640 repertoires of the first cohort. To predict cytomegalovirus infection status, the study brought together high-throughput TCR immunosequencing, statistical association of individual TCRs with disease status, and machine learning. The study was designed to test whether signatures of past pathogen exposure could be identified by cataloging public T cell receptors. In addition to the first cohort of about 650 subjects, a separate validation cohort of some 120 different subjects was used. General conclusions and limits of the study: A later analysis found that TCRs clustered in the first cohort also tended to co-occur in the roughly 120 validation repertoires, with approximately 95% of cluster scores above 0. The classifier was reported to diagnose cytomegalovirus status with high specificity and sensitivity in both the original cohort and the validation cohort. Across donors, most TCR sequences were observed very rarely, whereas some public TCRs were present in many individuals. Three of the identified cytomegalovirus-associated TCR beta chains were confirmed in vitro to be specific for cytomegalovirus antigens. A later analysis lacked HLA typing for the validation cohort, so it scored co-occurrence in that cohort across all 120 repertoires. The authors suggested that the approach could potentially be generalized to other disease states and immunological phenotypes. In the study, 150 to 200 TCR beta chains were listed as associated with cytomegalovirus.

Remarks on this clone: Its antigen specificity is not known. No base quality values were provided; no much bigger clone lies one nucleotide off.

The germline V gene gives CDR1 as SGDLS and CDR2 as YYNGEE. From V the trimming removes 6 bases and from J it removes 6 bases, while the gene matches leave 11 bases of the junction unaccounted for. The CDR3 starts with the cysteine, ends with the phenylalanine, and has 16 residues. The retained sequence is limited to the CDR3, 48 bases, with the frame set at the first base. Library generation was performed with the immunoSEQ multiplex PCR assay. The published analysis was carried out like this. A statistical classification framework was built for diagnosing cytomegalovirus status from the catalog of TCR beta chain sequences. Sourced from immuneACCESS, this table was stored by TCRdb with only in-frame sequences that have V and J called. A share of the clones is absent; for the studies checked, an unresolved V gene accounts for under half, and the remainder has no known explanation. That table furnishes V, J and clone size, whereas the DNA furnished D and trimming. Within this sample are hundreds of thousands of clones, with about nine tenths of them counted one time only. Of the sample, roughly 2% is held by the ten largest clones.

The donors were included in the validation cohort of some 120 subjects, a group kept apart from the 666-subject first cohort. This sequence originates from a woman under 30 in good health and CMV-seropositive. The sample was PBMCs. The sequence joins TRBV9 to TRBJ2-2, and TRBD2 aligns with 10 junction nucleotides. The CDR3 loop reads CASTLAGAVFPGELFF. The DNA sequence is TGTGCCAGCACGCTAGCGGGAGCCGTGTTCCCCGGGGAGCTGTTTTTT.